The 26 T cell receptor beta chains below were found in one sample sequenced in a study of shared clonotypes between healthy human individuals. Clones were sequenced by immunoSEQ multiplex PCR, and TCRdb holds only the in-frame ones, with some missing. The table has some 360,000 clones, around 79% seen once. Sequences were obtained from memory CD4+ T cells sorted from blood. Subset of the sample: CD45RA-negative fraction. All receptors come from a young man in good health.

The chain carries TRBV19 and TRBJ1-2; D is unresolved. The CDR3 sequence is 14 residues long. The V end lost 5 bases, the J end lost 4 bases, and 14 bases lay between the germline ends. Germline V lookup: CDR1 LNHDA, CDR2 SQIVND (reference sequence). Written as DNA, the CDR3 is TGTGCCAGTAGTGTTGGACTTACGCTCTATGGCTACACCTTC. It encodes CASSVGLTLYGYTF.

A few counts support this clone. This chain connects TRBV9 to TRBJ1-4; D gene unclear. The CDR3 has 17 residues. Germline-derived CDR1 and CDR2 are SGDLS and YYNGEE. Trimming shortened V by 0 bases and J by 6 bases, and 18 bases separated the two germline ends. The CDR3 DNA follows: TGTGCCAGCAGCGTAGGGAATTGGGATCTGGTAGATGAAAAACTGTTTTTT. It encodes CASSVGNWDLVDEKLFF.

The chain couples TRBV6-5 to TRBJ2-7, with TRBD1 matching 7 bases. Per germline, CDR1 MNHEY and CDR2 SVGAGI. With 6 bases clipped from V and 0 bases from J, the junction kept 8 bases outside the gene matches. The CDR3 contains 15 residues. The CDR3 DNA reads as TGTGCCAGCAGGGATGCAGGGGGTTTCTCCTACGAGCAGTACTTC. This gives the protein CASRDAGGFSYEQYF.

Here the CDR3 reads CASSPSTSRSTDTQYF. CDR3 sequence (DNA): TGTGCCAGCTCACCCTCGACTAGCCGAAGCACAGATACGCAGTATTTT. V is TRBV18 and J is TRBJ2-3; the match to TRBD2 covers 7 bases. CDR3 length: 16 amino acids. CDR1 is KGHSH and CDR2 is LQKENI in the germline V gene. Unmatched junction bases numbered 6, after V lost 3 bases and J lost 0 bases.

The gene calls are TRBV7-8 and TRBJ2-1; 7 bases are a match to TRBD2. Trimming took 4 bases from V and 6 from J; bases not matched to a gene: 12. Germline-derived CDR1 and CDR2 are SGHVS and FQNEAQ. CDR3 length: 16 amino acids. CDR3 residues: CASSSLAGAGINEQFF. CDR3 in DNA: TGTGCCAGCAGCTCCTTGGCGGGAGCGGGTATCAATGAGCAGTTCTTC. The variable domain in full, completed from reference TRBV7-8 and TRBJ2-1, reads GAGVSQSPRYKVAKRGQDVALRCDPISGHVSLFWYQQALGQGPEFLTYFQNEAQLDKSGLPSDRFFAERPEGSVSTLKIQRTQQEDSAVYLCASSSLAGAGINEQFFGPGTRLTVL.

This clone was counted many times. The V call is TRBV2, the J call TRBJ1-4; D gene uncertain. Trimming took 3 bases from V and 3 from J, leaving 11 bases between them. The CDR3 is 15 residues long. Germline lookup yields CDR1 SNHLY and CDR2 FYNNEI. CDR3 in DNA: TGTGCCAGCAGTGATCTTTCCAGCTCTAATGAAAAACTGTTTTTT. Its translation is CASSDLSSSNEKLFF.

The chain combines TRBV29-1 with TRBJ2-3, with D possibly being TRBD1 or TRBD2 (6 bases each). This CDR3 has 14 residues. Trimming removed 6 bases from V and 2 bases from J, with 15 bases in between. CDR1 and CDR2 from the germline V gene are SQVTM and ANQGSEA. This CDR3 reads CSVEGGLHTDTQYF. CDR3 in DNA: TGCAGCGTGGAGGGGGGTCTACACACAGATACGCAGTATTTT.

This clone was seen ten or more times. The V call is TRBV7-2, the J call TRBJ2-1; 12 nucleotides match TRBD2. Germline-derived CDR1 and CDR2 are SGHTA and FQGNSA. CDR3 length equals 15 residues. J was trimmed by 4 bases and V by 5 bases; bases with no gene match: 3. The CDR3 region has the DNA TGTGCCAGCAGCCGTCTAGCGGGAGGGTACAATGAGCAGTTCTTC. Residues: CASSRLAGGYNEQFF.

J is TRBJ1-5 and V is TRBV7-2, with 8 positions matching TRBD1. V trimming: 3 bases; J trimming: 2 bases; junction bases outside the gene matches: 6. Germline-derived CDR1 and CDR2 are SGHTA and FQGNSA. The CDR3 totals 16 residues. CDR3 amino acids: CASSLRTGSGNQPQHF. The DNA for the CDR3 is TGTGCCAGCAGCTTGAGGACAGGGTCGGGCAATCAGCCCCAGCATTTT.

In regard to this clone: A junction end diverges from the germline sequence, so it may reflect a read error. The rearrangement joins TRBV7-7 to TRBJ2-2, with D possibly TRBD2 on 6 matching bases. The CDR3 extends over 16 amino acids. Per germline, CDR1 SSHAT and CDR2 FNYEAQ (reference sequence). The DNA of the CDR3 is TGTGCTAGCAGCAAAGGGAGGAGCGGAGCCTCCGGGGAGCTGTTTTTT. It encodes CASSKGRSGASGELFF.

This chain uses TRBV2 with TRBJ1-5; D gene ambiguous. Trimming left V 7 bases short and J 3 bases short, with 10 bases between. In germline, CDR1 is SNHLY, CDR2 FYNNEI. CDR3 size: 13 residues. The CDR3 region is CASTAGTNQPQHF. As DNA, the CDR3 is TGTGCCAGCACCGCAGGAACCAATCAGCCCCAGCATTTT.

This clone was counted many times. This chain connects TRBV2 to TRBJ2-1; no firm D call. The V end lost 6 bases, the J end lost 2 bases, and 8 bases lay between the germline ends. Germline V CDR1 and CDR2: SNHLY, FYNNEI. There are 13 residues in the CDR3. The CDR3 DNA reads as TGTGCCAGCAGACCGAACACCTACAATGAGCAGTTCTTC. Translation: CASRPNTYNEQFF.

This clone was seen more than once but under ten times. V is TRBV9 and J is TRBJ2-7; D uncertain. The CDR3 is 14 amino acids. The germline V and J ends were trimmed by 0 bases and 2 bases, with 9 bases remaining between them. Germline V gene data show CDR1 as SGDLS and CDR2 as YYNGEE. The CDR3 sequence is CASSVVDGAYEQYF. The CDR3 DNA reads TGTGCCAGCAGCGTAGTGGACGGAGCCTACGAGCAGTACTTC.

The DNA for the CDR3 is TGTGCCAGCAGTTTTCACAACACGGCGGTTAGCACAGATACGCAGTATTTT. It yields the protein CASSFHNTAVSTDTQYF. The chain has TRBV27 and TRBJ2-3; D is ambiguous. V lost 3 bases, J lost 0 bases, and 16 bases lay in between. The CDR3 extends over 17 amino acids. The V gene's germline CDR1 is MNHEY and CDR2 SMNVEV (reference sequence).

This chain links TRBV7-8 with TRBJ2-7; 7 bases are a match to TRBD2. CDR1 and CDR2 (germline): SGHVS, FQNEAQ. The CDR3 length is 17 residues. The junction had 14 bases not matched to a gene; V was cut back by 2 bases and J by 4 bases. CDR3 DNA: TGTGCCAGCAGCTTATATCTCTGGGGGGAGGGTACTTACGAGCAGTACTTC. This gives the protein CASSLYLWGEGTYEQYF.

This clone was recorded once. The chain joins TRBV7-6 to TRBJ2-3, with 10 bases matching TRBD2. The V and J ends lost 5 bases and 3 bases, in that order; junction bases with no gene match: 5. CDR3 size: 15 residues. Looked up from germline, CDR1 is SGHVS and CDR2 is FNYEAQ. The CDR3 DNA follows: TGTGCCAGCAGCCCGTCGACTAGCGGGACAGATACGCAGTATTTT. This encodes CASSPSTSGTDTQYF.

The rearrangement joins TRBV28 to TRBJ2-1, with a weak D call TRBD2 (5 bases). Trimming cost V 4 bases and J 0 bases, with 13 bases left between them. CDR3 length equals 16 residues. Germline V gives CDR1 MDHEN, CDR2 SYDVKM. The CDR3 protein is CASSSLAGSSYNEQFF. CDR3 DNA sequence: TGTGCCAGCAGTTCCCTTGCGGGTAGCTCCTACAATGAGCAGTTCTTC.

This clone has at least ten counts. Other DNA sequences from this sample encode an identical CDR3 as well. This chain connects TRBV7-6 to TRBJ1-1, with D uncertain. Germline V gene lookup returns CDR1 SGHVS and CDR2 FNYEAQ. Trimming pared 4 bases from V and 1 base from J, leaving 7 bases between. The CDR3 is 13 residues long. The CDR3 DNA is TGTGCCAGCAGCTCGGATACGAACACTGAAGCTTTCTTT. This encodes CASSSDTNTEAFF.

The chain links TRBV5-4 to TRBJ2-2; D possibly matches TRBD1 or TRBD2 (5 bases each). V dropped 1 base and J dropped 3 bases, with 16 bases sitting between them. Germline CDR1 and CDR2: SGHNT and YYREEE (reference sequence). The CDR3 extends over 17 amino acids. For the CDR3, the DNA is TGTGCCAGCAGCTTGTTGGGGACGGGGTTGCACACCGGGGAGCTGTTTTTT. Protein: CASSLLGTGLHTGELFF.

The rearrangement uses TRBV5-1 and TRBJ1-1, with no clear D. CDR3 length: 13 amino acids. Germline V gene data show CDR1 as SGHRS and CDR2 as YFSETQ. V lost 1 base and J lost 10, with 14 bases in between. The chain's CDR3 is CASSLKSGPGAFF. In nucleotides, the CDR3 is TGCGCCAGCAGCTTGAAGAGTGGTCCTGGAGCTTTCTTT.

The rearrangement uses TRBV7-2 and TRBJ2-7; D unclear. The CDR3 loop spans 13 amino acids. V was cut by 4 bases and J by 3 bases, with 10 bases left in between. Germline values: CDR1 SGHTA, CDR2 FQGNSA. The CDR3 DNA is TGTGCCAGCAGCTCCAAACCGAGCTACGAGCAGTACTTC. Its protein product is CASSSKPSYEQYF.

This chain connects TRBV19 to TRBJ2-1; the match to TRBD2 covers 12 bases. This CDR3 is built from 17 residues. V trimming: 5 bases; J trimming: 7 bases; junction bases outside the gene matches: 12. Germline loops: CDR1 LNHDA, CDR2 SQIVND (reference sequence). The CDR3 here is CASSPKSAGTSGNEQFF. DNA of the CDR3: TGTGCCAGTAGTCCTAAGTCCGCCGGGACTAGCGGGAATGAGCAGTTCTTC.

The V and J genes are TRBV7-9 and TRBJ2-3; 12 bases match TRBD2. CDR1 is SEHNR and CDR2 is FQNEAQ in the germline V gene (reference sequence). V shed 5 bases, J shed 3 bases, and the junction held 3 bases outside the gene matches. The length of the CDR3 is 15 residues. CDR3 in DNA: TGTGCCAGCAGCCCAACTAGCGGGGGGACAGATACGCAGTATTTT. Protein: CASSPTSGGTDTQYF.

This chain links TRBV5-4 with TRBJ2-1; D remains ambiguous. CDR1 and CDR2 (germline): SGHNT, YYREEE (reference sequence). V was pared by 3 bases and J by 4 bases, with 14 bases between. This CDR3 is 15 amino acids long. The CDR3 DNA follows: TGTGCCAGCAGCTCCCTAGGTTCCGGGTACAATGAGCAGTTCTTC. As protein: CASSSLGSGYNEQFF.

In this sample, this clone turned up many times. This sample also contains other DNA sequences that code for the same CDR3. V is TRBV19 and J is TRBJ1-1, with a possible D match to TRBD1 (5 bases). Germline loops: CDR1 LNHDA, CDR2 SQIVND (reference sequence). The CDR3 has 13 amino acids. Trimming took off 3 bases at V and 3 bases at J, with 8 bases between the two ends. The CDR3 protein is CASSMKGDTEAFF. In DNA form, the CDR3 reads TGTGCCAGTAGTATGAAAGGGGACACTGAAGCTTTCTTT.

Concerning this clone: A junction boundary mismatches the germline segment, possibly from a read error. At the DNA level, this CDR3 is encoded by other sequences in the same sample as well. CDR3 nucleotide sequence: TGTGCCAGCTCTCCACAGGGCACAGATACGCAGTATTTT. Its protein product is CASSPQGTDTQYF. The chain carries TRBV18 and TRBJ2-3; D is perhaps TRBD1 (5 bases). The CDR3 sequence is 13 residues long. The germline gives CDR1 KGHSH, CDR2 LQKENI.